Each of the 20 T cell receptor beta chains below was sequenced from the same sample in a study of cytomegalovirus exposure and HLA in healthy donors. A multiplex PCR was run with 60 Vbeta primers and 13 Jbeta primers. Here immunoSEQ multiplex PCR was the method, and the copy in TCRdb shows in-frame clones only, minus some. Of around 140,000 clones in the sample, about two thirds were seen once. The sample consisted of PBMCs. Source of these receptors: a woman aged 55 to 70 in good health and CMV-seropositive.

V is TRBV7-9 and J is TRBJ2-3; maybe TRBD2 (6 bases). The V gene's germline CDR1 is SEHNR and CDR2 FQNEAQ (reference sequence). V was trimmed by 3 bases and J by 0 bases, leaving 13 bases between them. The CDR3 loop spans 16 amino acids. This CDR3 reads CASSFLGLLSTDTQYF. The CDR3 coding sequence is TGTGCCAGCAGCTTCCTGGGACTCCTCAGCACAGATACGCAGTATTTT. Full variable domain (missing parts from reference TRBV7-9 and TRBJ2-3): DTGVSQNPRHKITKRGQNVTFRCDPISEHNRLYWYRQTLGQGPEFLTYFQNEAQLEKSRLLSDRFSAERPKGSFSTLEIQRTEQGDSAMYLCASSFLGLLSTDTQYFGPGTRLTVL.

J is TRBJ1-2 and V is TRBV9, with TRBD1 matching over 8 bases. CDR1 is SGDLS, CDR2 YYNGEE, per germline. The V and J ends lost 0 bases and 8 bases, in that order; junction bases with no gene match: 3. The CDR3 contains 13 residues. In DNA, the CDR3 is TGTGCCAGCAGCGTAGCCTCAGGGGGCGGCTACACCTTC. It yields the protein CASSVASGGGYTF. The variable domain in full, completed from reference TRBV9 and TRBJ1-2, reads DSGVTQTPKHLITATGQRVTLRCSPRSGDLSVYWYQQSLDQGLQFLIQYYNGEERAKGNILERFSAQQFPDLHSELNLSSLELGDSALYFCASSVASGGGYTFGSGTRLTVV.

V and J are TRBV6-1 and TRBJ1-1, with D possibly matching TRBD1 (6 bases). Trimming pared 4 bases from V and 2 bases from J, leaving 17 bases between. Germline loops: CDR1 MNHNS, CDR2 SASEGT. The CDR3 length is 16 residues. CDR3 coding DNA: TGTGCCAGCAGTGCAAAACTGATAGGGGGAAACACTGAAGCTTTCTTT. Its protein product is CASSAKLIGGNTEAFF.

The chain carries TRBV7-9 and TRBJ2-3; D gene uncertain. Germline V lookup: CDR1 SEHNR, CDR2 FQNEAQ (reference sequence). This CDR3 spans 15 amino acids. Trimming took 4 bases from V and 2 from J, leaving 13 bases between them. The CDR3 nucleotides read TGTGCCAGCAGCTCTAGTGGTTCAGCCACAGATACGCAGTATTTT. Encoded protein: CASSSSGSATDTQYF.

The chain uses TRBV28 and TRBJ2-2, with D perhaps matching TRBD1 (6 bases). The CDR3 is made up of 15 amino acids. Germline V gene data show CDR1 as MDHEN and CDR2 as SYDVKM. V lost 6 bases, J lost 4 bases, and 15 bases lay in between. The CDR3 nucleotides are TGTGCCAGCAGCCCCCAGGGGCATGTCACCGGGGAGCTGTTTTTT. Translated: CASSPQGHVTGELFF.

The V gene is TRBV10-3, the J gene TRBJ2-3; 10 nucleotides agree with TRBD2. This CDR3 is 15 amino acids long. J gave up 3 bases and V 4 bases, and 4 bases lay outside the gene matches. Per the germline V gene, CDR1 is ENHRY and CDR2 is SYGVKD. Here the CDR3 DNA reads TGTGCCATCAGTGCAGGAGCGGGAGGGACAGATACGCAGTATTTT. Amino acids: CAISAGAGGTDTQYF.

This clone appeared a few times. The V gene is TRBV7-9, the J gene TRBJ1-1; D may be TRBD1 (6 bases). This CDR3 comprises 13 residues. Germline values: CDR1 SEHNR, CDR2 FQNEAQ (reference sequence). Trimming cost V 3 bases and J 4 bases, with 9 bases left between them. The CDR3: CASSLGARTEAFF. The CDR3 nucleotides are TGTGCCAGCAGCTTGGGGGCCCGCACTGAAGCTTTCTTT.

The chain carries TRBV5-1 and TRBJ2-2; 7 bases line up with TRBD1. V was clipped by 8 bases and J by 3 bases; unmatched bases: 10. CDR3 length: 15 residues. The V gene's germline CDR1 is SGHRS and CDR2 YFSETQ. This CDR3 is CASFTGAVDTGELFF. The CDR3 DNA reads TGCGCCAGTTTCACAGGGGCGGTCGACACCGGGGAGCTGTTTTTT.

V gene TRBV5-1 combines with J gene TRBJ1-5; 10 nucleotides agree with TRBD1. V dropped 0 bases and J dropped 1; count of bases not matched to a gene: 1. CDR3 length: 16 residues. The germline CDR1 and CDR2 sequences are SGHRS and YFSETQ. CDR3: CASSLEGQGSNQPQHF. The CDR3 region has the DNA TGCGCCAGCAGCTTGGAGGGACAGGGGAGCAATCAGCCCCAGCATTTT.

This rearrangement joins TRBV5-4 to TRBJ1-4; the match to TRBD1 covers 11 bases. The ends lost 4 bases at V and 2 bases at J; junction bases unmatched: 7. The CDR3 spans 17 residues. Germline lookup yields CDR1 SGHNT and CDR2 YYREEE (reference sequence). CDR3 sequence reads: CASSRKDRGLTNEKLFF. The CDR3 nucleotides read TGTGCCAGCAGCCGAAAGGACAGGGGGCTTACTAATGAAAAACTGTTTTTT.

This clone was detected once. The chain is built from TRBV5-1 and TRBJ1-1, with D perhaps TRBD1 (5 bases). This CDR3 comprises 15 residues. Per the germline V gene, CDR1 is SGHRS and CDR2 is YFSETQ. Deletions cut 4 bases from V and 0 bases from J, with 13 bases between. CDR3 region: CASSLFDSLNTEAFF. The CDR3 DNA is TGCGCCAGCAGCCTCTTCGACAGCCTGAACACTGAAGCTTTCTTT. The full variable domain, its missing parts supplied by reference TRBV5-1 and TRBJ1-1, is KAGVTQTPRYLIKTRGQQVTLSCSPISGHRSVSWYQQTPGQGLQFLFEYFSETQRNKGNFPGRFSGRQFSNSRSEMNVSTLELGDSALYLCASSLFDSLNTEAFFGQGTRLTVV.

The chain employs TRBV5-8 and TRBJ2-5; D is possibly TRBD1 (6 bases). The CDR3 contains 14 residues. In germline, CDR1 is SGHTS, CDR2 YDEGEE. V lost 2 bases and J lost 9, with 17 bases in between. CDR3 protein: CASSLGQPERPQYF. In nucleotides, the CDR3 is TGTGCCAGCAGCTTAGGACAGCCCGAGAGACCCCAGTACTTC.

The rearrangement links TRBV19 to TRBJ1-1; D is unresolved. Germline lookup yields CDR1 LNHDA and CDR2 SQIVND (reference sequence). There are 15 residues in the CDR3. V lost 4 bases, J lost 4 bases, and 16 bases lay in between. CDR3 coding DNA: TGTGCCAGTAGTACCGTGTCGGTTGGGAGCACTGAAGCTTTCTTT. This encodes CASSTVSVGSTEAFF.

The rearrangement uses TRBV29-1 and TRBJ2-7; 7 nucleotides match TRBD1. Unmatched junction bases numbered 11, after V lost 7 bases and J lost 5 bases. Germline lookup yields CDR1 SQVTM and CDR2 ANQGSEA. This CDR3 has 13 amino acids. CDR3 amino acids: CSAAGTVQDEQYF. The DNA for the CDR3 is TGCAGCGCCGCCGGGACAGTCCAGGACGAGCAGTACTTC.

The chain is built from TRBV9 and TRBJ2-1; 9 bases are shared with TRBD1. This CDR3 comprises 15 residues. Unmatched junction bases numbered 4, after V lost 0 bases and J lost 6 bases. Germline CDR1 is SGDLS and CDR2 is YYNGEE. The CDR3 spells CASSVAGQGPNEQFF. CDR3 DNA: TGTGCCAGCAGCGTAGCGGGACAGGGCCCCAATGAGCAGTTCTTC.

The V and J genes are TRBV19 and TRBJ2-6, with 10 bases fitting TRBD1. CDR1 is LNHDA, CDR2 SQIVND, per germline (reference sequence). The CDR3 has 19 amino acids. V was clipped by 5 bases and J by 0 bases; unmatched bases: 10. The CDR3 region is CASSRQGAPLGSGANVLTF. The CDR3 DNA is TGTGCCAGTAGTCGACAGGGGGCGCCCCTGGGCTCTGGGGCCAACGTCCTGACTTTC.

In DNA form, the CDR3 reads TGCAGCGTTACGACAGGGCGGGGCACTGAAGCTTTCTTT. This translates into CSVTTGRGTEAFF. This chain joins TRBV29-1 and TRBJ1-1, with 7 bases identical to TRBD1. The CDR3 loop spans 13 amino acids. V lost 5 bases and J lost 4; bases outside the gene matches: 7. Looked up from germline, CDR1 is SQVTM and CDR2 is ANQGSEA.

This clone was seen a few times. This chain connects TRBV7-9 to TRBJ2-3; D ambiguous. This CDR3 has 12 amino acids. Deletions cut 5 bases from V and 5 bases from J, with 8 bases between. Germline loops: CDR1 SEHNR, CDR2 FQNEAQ (reference sequence). CDR3 region: CASSPYQDTQYF. The CDR3 DNA sequence: TGTGCCAGCAGCCCCTACCAAGATACGCAGTATTTT.

This rearrangement joins TRBV6-1 to TRBJ2-1, with D uncertain. The CDR3 runs to 13 residues. The germline V gene has CDR1 MNHNS and CDR2 SASEGT. Trimming pared 7 bases from V and 10 bases from J, leaving 17 bases between. CDR3 amino acids: CASTLSGFREQFF. CDR3 nucleotides: TGTGCCAGCACCTTGTCCGGGTTCCGAGAGCAGTTCTTC.

The genes are TRBV11-2 and TRBJ2-5, with 12 positions matching TRBD2. Trimming at V came to 5 bases and at J to 4 bases, leaving 11 bases not matched to a gene. The germline V gene has CDR1 SGHAT and CDR2 FQNNGV. The CDR3 has 17 amino acids. The CDR3: CASSPLGLAGLVETQYF. In DNA, the CDR3 is TGTGCCAGCAGCCCCTTAGGACTAGCGGGATTGGTAGAGACCCAGTACTTC.